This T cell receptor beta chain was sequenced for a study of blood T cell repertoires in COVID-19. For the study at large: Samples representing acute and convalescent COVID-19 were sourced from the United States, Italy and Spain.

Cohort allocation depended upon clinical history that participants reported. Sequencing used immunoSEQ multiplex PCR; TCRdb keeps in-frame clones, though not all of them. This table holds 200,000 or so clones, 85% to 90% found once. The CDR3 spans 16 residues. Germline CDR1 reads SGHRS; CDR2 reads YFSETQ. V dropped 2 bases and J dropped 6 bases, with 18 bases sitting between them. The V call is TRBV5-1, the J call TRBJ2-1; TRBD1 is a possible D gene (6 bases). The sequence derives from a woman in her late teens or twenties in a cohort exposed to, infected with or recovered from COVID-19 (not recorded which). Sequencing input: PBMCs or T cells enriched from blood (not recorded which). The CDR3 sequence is CASSLNRALLTNEQFF. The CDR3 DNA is TGCGCCAGCAGCTTAAACAGGGCCTTATTGACCAATGAGCAGTTCTTC.